This T cell receptor (beta chain) was identified during a study of blood T cells in healthy people across ages. Study results and caveats: Long-lived and aged donors differed, with more naive CD4+ cells and higher diversity in the long-lived. Getting older went along with TCR beta diversity per million T cells dropping roughly linearly.

As concerns this clonotype: The antigen remains undetermined.

J lost 0 bases, V lost 6 bases, and 5 bases had no gene match. CDR1 is SGHAT and CDR2 is FQNNGV in the germline V gene. The length of the CDR3 is 15 residues. The use of a sample-barcoded 5' primer and a J-beta primer mix characterized a second PCR of about 7 to 12 cycles. Each of the cDNA molecules was tagged by a template-switch adaptor with 12 random nucleotides. TCRdb used MiXCR to reprocess the 5' RACE reads, holding one entry per CDR3 protein. The sample contains about 680,000 distinct CDR3 sequences, around 45% of which appear only once. At least 6 micrograms of total RNA were extracted per sample.

Specimen: blood. The source of this sequence is a woman in her sixties or seventies in good health. The rearrangement joins TRBV11-2 to TRBJ2-3; TRBD2 matches 8 bases. The CDR3 loop reads CASSSGTRSTDTQYF. CDR3 DNA: TGTGCCAGCAGTTCCGGGACTAGAAGCACAGATACGCAGTATTTT.